The 10 T cell receptor beta chains listed next were all sequenced from one sample in a study of CD8 T cells in Susac syndrome. Random hexamers primed reverse transcription of about 0.45 to 1 ug RNA. MiXCR, applied by TCRdb to the immunoSEQ multiplex PCR reads, yields one record per CDR3 protein. The table includes about 120,000 distinct CDR3 sequences, about 93% detected once. The sample was CD8+ T cells from PBMCs. The receptors originated from a human donor with Susac syndrome.

The chain recombines TRBV5-1 with TRBJ2-2, with D maybe TRBD1 (7 bases). V gave up 7 bases and J gave up 2 bases, with 12 bases separating them. The CDR3 runs 14 residues. The V gene's germline CDR1 is SGHRS and CDR2 YFSETQ. CDR3 sequence reads: CASRGTVNTGELFF. The CDR3 nucleotides are TGCGCCAGCCGCGGGACAGTAAACACCGGGGAGCTGTTTTTT.

The chain recombines TRBV6-2 or TRBV6-3 with TRBJ2-7; the D gene is possibly TRBD2 (6 bases). In germline, CDR1 is MNHEY, CDR2 SVGEGT. The CDR3 spans 11 residues. The CDR3 DNA sequence: TGTGCATCGGGGGAGGCCTACGAGCAGTACTTC. The encoded protein is CASGEAYEQYF.

The rearrangement joins TRBV5-1 to TRBJ1-1; a weak D match, TRBD1 (6 bases). The V gene lost 5 bases and the J gene lost 4 bases, with 12 bases spanning the gap. The CDR3 contains 13 residues. Germline-derived CDR1 and CDR2 are SGHRS and YFSETQ. CDR3 in DNA: TGCGCCAGCAGTTCAGGGGCTATCACTGAAGCTTTCTTT. Its translation is CASSSGAITEAFF.

This chain connects TRBV14 to TRBJ2-7; D gene uncertain. The CDR3 has 13 amino acids. Germline V CDR1 and CDR2: SGHDN, FVKESK. V gave up 3 bases and J gave up 2 bases, with 8 bases separating them. CDR3 sequence reads: CASSQVGAYEQYF. DNA for the CDR3: TGTGCCAGCAGCCAGGTCGGCGCCTACGAGCAGTACTTC.

J is TRBJ1-1 and V is TRBV12-3 or TRBV12-4; TRBD1 is a possible D gene (5 bases). The ends were cut back, 4 bases at V and 7 bases at J, with 13 bases in the middle. The CDR3 has 13 amino acids. CDR3 loop: CASSYGQLGEAFF. For the CDR3, the DNA is TGTGCCAGCAGTTACGGACAACTCGGTGAAGCTTTCTTT.

The J gene is TRBJ1-5, the V gene TRBV30, with no clear D. This CDR3 contains 14 residues. V lost 1 base and J lost 4, with 11 bases in between. Looked up from germline, CDR1 is GTSNPN and CDR2 is SVGIG (reference sequence). The CDR3, as DNA: TGTGCCTGGAGTGGGTACAGCGGAAATCAGCCCCAGCATTTT. Amino acid sequence: CAWSGYSGNQPQHF.

The rearrangement uses TRBV4-1 and TRBJ1-3; perhaps TRBD1 as D (6 bases). V was shortened by 1 base and J by 4 bases, with 14 bases between the two germline ends. CDR1 is MGHRA, CDR2 YSYEKL, per germline. The CDR3 has 16 residues. The CDR3 here is CASSQGPGAGGNTIYF. The CDR3 DNA reads TGCGCCAGCAGCCAAGGCCCGGGGGCAGGAGGAAACACCATATATTTT.

The gene calls are TRBV4-1 and TRBJ1-3, with a possible D match to TRBD1 (6 bases). The CDR3 is made up of 15 amino acids. The V and J ends lost 0 bases and 2 bases respectively, with 8 bases between them. Germline V gives CDR1 MGHRA, CDR2 YSYEKL. The CDR3 DNA follows: TGCGCCAGCAGCCAAGATCCAGGGGCTGGAAACACCATATATTTT. It translates to CASSQDPGAGNTIYF.

The V gene is TRBV6-7, the J gene TRBJ2-7; D tentatively reads TRBD1 or TRBD2 (5 bases each). TRBV6-7 is an ORF for which the function is uncertain. The CDR3 contains 15 residues. V was cut by 7 bases and J by 2 bases, with 18 bases left in between. The CDR3 bases are TGTGCCAGCACCCAAGTCCGGGACGTAACCTACGAGCAGTACTTC. Protein product: CASTQVRDVTYEQYF.

The V call is TRBV20-1, the J call TRBJ2-7; TRBD1 matches 9 bases. Germline CDR1 DFQATT, CDR2 SNEGSKA (reference sequence). The V gene end was trimmed by 4 bases and the J gene end by 2 bases; junction bases not matched to a gene: 9. The CDR3 totals 15 residues. The CDR3, as DNA: TGCAGTGCTATAAGATATGGGACAGGGACCTACGAGCAGTACTTC. Protein: CSAIRYGTGTYEQYF.